These 12 T cell receptor beta chains came from one sample sequenced in a study of cytotoxic CD8 clonotypes in ibrutinib-treated CLL. Assay used: immunoSEQ multiplex PCR; TCRdb lists only in-frame clones, some missing. The data show roughly 250,000 clones, roughly 74% seen once. The sample in question was PBMCs, obtained after 24 months of ibrutinib treatment. These receptors came from a human donor with chronic lymphocytic leukemia.

This clone was picked up a small number of times. The chain carries TRBV6-5 and TRBJ2-7; 11 bases map to TRBD2. This CDR3 is built from 15 residues. Germline CDR1 and CDR2: MNHEY and SVGAGI. Trimming removed 6 bases from V and 3 bases from J; junction bases left unmatched: 7. This CDR3 reads CASRLLSGGDYEQYF. The CDR3 bases are TGTGCCAGCAGGCTACTTAGCGGGGGGGACTACGAGCAGTACTTC.

This clone was detected only once. The chain recombines TRBV9 with TRBJ1-5, with a tentative D call TRBD1 (5 bases). The CDR3 runs to 15 residues. The V gene lost 4 bases and the J gene lost 7 bases, with 18 bases spanning the gap. Germline V gives CDR1 SGDLS, CDR2 YYNGEE. The CDR3 sequence is CASSPTDGAGQPQHF. The CDR3 region has the DNA TGTGCCAGCAGCCCCACCGACGGGGCGGGACAGCCCCAGCATTTT.

The chain has TRBV7-9 and TRBJ1-2, with 7 nucleotides matching TRBD1. CDR3 length: 15 amino acids. V was clipped by 2 bases and J by 1 base; unmatched bases: 4. CDR1 is SEHNR and CDR2 is FQNEAQ in the germline V gene (reference sequence). CDR3 amino acids: CASSLKGDSNYGYTF. For the CDR3, the DNA is TGTGCCAGCAGCTTAAAGGGGGACAGTAACTATGGCTACACCTTC.

The CDR3: CASTQAGATEQFF. For the CDR3, the DNA is TGTGCCAGCACGCAAGCGGGAGCGACTGAGCAGTTCTTC. The chain couples TRBV28 to TRBJ2-1; 8 bases are shared with TRBD2. Germline trimming cut 7 bases from V and 9 bases from J; bases unmatched to any gene: 8. CDR3 size: 13 residues. From germline, CDR1 is MDHEN and CDR2 SYDVKM. The entire variable domain, with the rest obtained from reference TRBV28 and TRBJ2-1, is as follows: DVKVTQSSRYLVKRTGEKVFLECVQDMDHENMFWYRQDPGLGLRLIYFSYDVKMKEKGDIPEGYSVSREKKERFSLILESASTNQTSMYLCASTQAGATEQFFGPGTRLTVL.

The chain carries TRBV19 and TRBJ1-5; a possible D gene is TRBD1 (5 bases). From germline, CDR1 is LNHDA and CDR2 SQIVND (reference sequence). V was clipped by 3 bases and J by 5 bases, with 8 bases between them. The CDR3 contains 13 residues. The CDR3 reads CASSMGGDQPQHF. In nucleotides, the CDR3 is TGTGCCAGTAGTATGGGGGGTGATCAGCCCCAGCATTTT.

The sample holds one count of this clone. The rearrangement links TRBV10-1 to TRBJ1-5; D call uncertain. From germline, CDR1 is WNHNN and CDR2 SYGVQD (reference sequence). The CDR3 contains 13 residues. V shed 0 bases and J shed 4 bases, with 4 bases lying between them. CDR3 sequence reads: CASSESLNQPQHF. The CDR3 DNA sequence: TGCGCCAGCAGTGAGTCGTTAAATCAGCCCCAGCATTTT.

The gene calls are TRBV5-1 and TRBJ2-2; 7 nucleotides match TRBD2. Trimming at V came to 2 bases and at J to 7 bases, leaving 8 bases not matched to a gene. This CDR3 is built from 15 residues. CDR1 is SGHRS and CDR2 is YFSETQ in the germline V gene. The CDR3 here is CASSLGNSGNGELFF. CDR3 nucleotides: TGCGCCAGCAGCTTAGGGAACAGCGGGAACGGGGAGCTGTTTTTT.

This clone was seen only once. The CDR3 here is CAVLHDRVSNQPQHF. For the CDR3, the DNA is TGTGCCGTTCTGCATGACAGGGTTAGCAATCAGCCCCAGCATTTT. The chain employs TRBV9 and TRBJ1-5; 7 nucleotides match TRBD1. Trimming at V came to 10 bases and at J to 0 bases, leaving 10 bases not matched to a gene. The CDR3 is 15 amino acids. Germline CDR1 SGDLS, CDR2 YYNGEE. The complete variable domain, with remaining parts taken from reference TRBV9 and TRBJ1-5, reads DSGVTQTPKHLITATGQRVTLRCSPRSGDLSVYWYQQSLDQGLQFLIQYYNGEERAKGNILERFSAQQFPDLHSELNLSSLELGDSALYFCAVLHDRVSNQPQHFGDGTRLSIL.

This clone was observed a handful of times. The rearrangement uses TRBV28 and TRBJ2-1, with D perhaps matching TRBD1 or TRBD2 (5 bases each). This CDR3 spans 12 amino acids. Germline CDR1 is MDHEN and CDR2 is SYDVKM. Trimming removed 2 bases at V and 13 bases at J, with 12 bases between. CDR3 DNA: TGTGCCAGCAGTTTAGTGACAGCGGAACAGTTCTTC. Translated: CASSLVTAEQFF.

The chain links TRBV18 to TRBJ1-3, with D possibly TRBD1 on 5 matching bases. Deletions cut 1 base from V and 0 bases from J, with 13 bases between. The CDR3 is 17 amino acids. Germline V CDR1 and CDR2: KGHSH, LQKENI. CDR3 sequence reads: CASSPQTVGISGNTIYF. CDR3 DNA: TGTGCCAGCTCACCACAGACAGTCGGGATCTCTGGAAACACCATATATTTT.

The chain joins TRBV25-1 to TRBJ1-5; D possibly corresponds to TRBD1 (6 bases). The germline V gene encodes CDR1 MGHDK and CDR2 SYGVNS. V lost 3 bases to trimming and J lost 5 bases, with 14 bases between them. CDR3 length equals 15 residues. The CDR3 loop reads CASSDSDSLYQPQHF. In DNA, the CDR3 is TGTGCCAGCAGTGACTCGGACAGCTTATATCAGCCCCAGCATTTT.

The V and J genes are TRBV28 and TRBJ2-7; TRBD1 is a possible D gene (6 bases). The germline V gene has CDR1 MDHEN and CDR2 SYDVKM. CDR3 length equals 12 residues. Trimming shortened V by 8 bases and J by 6 bases, and 14 bases separated the two germline ends. CDR3 nucleotide sequence: TGTGCCAGCGGCCTCACAGGGTTCGAGCAGTACTTC. Translation gives CASGLTGFEQYF.